This T cell receptor beta chain came from a study of siplizumab effects on memory and regulatory T cells. About this clone: Antigen specificity is unknown. The same CDR3 can be traced to other DNA sequences in this sample.

The protocol was immunoSEQ multiplex PCR, while the TCRdb copy is restricted to in-frame clones and leaves out a portion. The profile shows around 100,000 clones, 94% of them singletons. The CDR3 extends over 16 amino acids. Germline CDR1 and CDR2: SNHLY and FYNNEI. V lost 7 bases and J lost 2; bases outside the gene matches: 10. Study-level results: The majority of clones, roughly 80-97% of proliferating CD4+ or CD8+ clones, lacked an assignable naive or memory phenotype.

The sequence came from a human donor in good health. J is TRBJ1-3 and V is TRBV2, with 8 bases that match TRBD1. The sequencing input was non-Treg CD4+ T cells sorted from blood. CDR3 DNA: TGTGCCAGCACCGGAAAGGCAGGGGGCACTGGAAACACCATATATTTT. The encoded protein is CASTGKAGGTGNTIYF. Full variable domain (rest looked up from reference TRBV2 and TRBJ1-3): EPEVTQTPSHQVTQMGQEVILRCVPISNHLYFYWYRQILGQKVEFLVSFYNNEISEKSEIFDDQFSVERPDGSNFTLKIRSTKLEDSAMYFCASTGKAGGTGNTIYFGEGSWLTVV.